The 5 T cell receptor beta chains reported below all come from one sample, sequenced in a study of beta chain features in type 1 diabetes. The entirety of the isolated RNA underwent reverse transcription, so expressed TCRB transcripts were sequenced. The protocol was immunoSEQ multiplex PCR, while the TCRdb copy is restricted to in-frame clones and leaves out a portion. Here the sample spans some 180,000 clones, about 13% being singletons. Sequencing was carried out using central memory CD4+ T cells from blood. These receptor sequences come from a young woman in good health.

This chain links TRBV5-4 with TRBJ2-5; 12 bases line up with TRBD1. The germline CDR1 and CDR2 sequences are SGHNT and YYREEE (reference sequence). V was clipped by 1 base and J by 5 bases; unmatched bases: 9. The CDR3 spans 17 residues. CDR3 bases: TGTGCCAGCAGCTTGAGTCGGGGGACAGGGGGCGCGGAGACCCAGTACTTC. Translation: CASSLSRGTGGAETQYF. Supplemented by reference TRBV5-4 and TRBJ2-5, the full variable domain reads ETGVTQSPTHLIKTRGQQVTLRCSSQSGHNTVSWYQQALGQGPQFIFQYYREEENGRGNFPPRFSGLQFPNYSSELNVNALELDDSALYLCASSLSRGTGGAETQYFGPGTRLLVL.

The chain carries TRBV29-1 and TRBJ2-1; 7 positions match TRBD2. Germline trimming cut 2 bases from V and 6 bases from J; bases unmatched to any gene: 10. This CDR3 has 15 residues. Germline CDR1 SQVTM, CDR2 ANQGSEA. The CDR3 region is CSVERGEGRVNEQFF. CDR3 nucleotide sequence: TGCAGCGTTGAACGAGGGGAGGGCCGGGTCAATGAGCAGTTCTTC.

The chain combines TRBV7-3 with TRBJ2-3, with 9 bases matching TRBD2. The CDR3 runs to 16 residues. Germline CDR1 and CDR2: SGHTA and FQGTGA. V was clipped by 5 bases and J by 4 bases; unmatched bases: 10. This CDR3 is CASSRQAGGSADTQYF. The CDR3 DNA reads TGTGCCAGCAGCCGACAGGCGGGAGGGAGCGCAGATACGCAGTATTTT. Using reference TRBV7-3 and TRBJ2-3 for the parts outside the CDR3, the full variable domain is GAGVSQTPSNKVTEKGKYVELRCDPISGHTALYWYRQSLGQGPEFLIYFQGTGAADDSGLPNDRFFAVRPEGSVSTLKIQRTERGDSAVYLCASSRQAGGSADTQYFGPGTRLTVL.

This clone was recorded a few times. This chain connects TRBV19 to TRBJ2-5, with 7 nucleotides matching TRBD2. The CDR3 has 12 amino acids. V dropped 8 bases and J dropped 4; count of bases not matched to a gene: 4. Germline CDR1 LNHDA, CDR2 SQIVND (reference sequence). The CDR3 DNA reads TGTGCCAGTCATGGGAGGGGAGAGACCCAGTACTTC. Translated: CASHGRGETQYF.

CDR3 protein: CASRGLGGGSNQPQHF. The CDR3 DNA sequence: TGTGCCAGCAGGGGCCTCGGCGGGGGAAGCAATCAGCCCCAGCATTTT. The V gene is TRBV2, the J gene TRBJ1-5, with a weak D call TRBD1 (5 bases). The CDR3 extends over 16 amino acids. The germline V and J ends were trimmed by 6 bases and 1 base, with 16 bases remaining between them. The germline gives CDR1 SNHLY, CDR2 FYNNEI.